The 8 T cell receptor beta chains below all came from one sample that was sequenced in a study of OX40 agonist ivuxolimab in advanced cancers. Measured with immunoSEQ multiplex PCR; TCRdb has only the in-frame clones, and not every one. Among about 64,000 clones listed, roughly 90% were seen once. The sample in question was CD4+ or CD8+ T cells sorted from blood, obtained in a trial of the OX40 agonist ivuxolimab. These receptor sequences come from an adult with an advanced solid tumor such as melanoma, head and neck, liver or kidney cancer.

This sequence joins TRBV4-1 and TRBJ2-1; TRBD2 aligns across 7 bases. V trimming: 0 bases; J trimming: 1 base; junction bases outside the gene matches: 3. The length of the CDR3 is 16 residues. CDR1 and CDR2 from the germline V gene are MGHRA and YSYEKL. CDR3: CASSQENGGSYNEQFF. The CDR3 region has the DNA TGCGCCAGCAGCCAAGAGAACGGGGGGTCCTACAATGAGCAGTTCTTC.

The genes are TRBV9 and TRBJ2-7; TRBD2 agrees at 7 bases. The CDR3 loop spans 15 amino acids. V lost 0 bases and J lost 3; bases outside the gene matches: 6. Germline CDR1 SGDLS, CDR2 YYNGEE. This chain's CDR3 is CASSVGLAEIYEQYF. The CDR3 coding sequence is TGTGCCAGCAGCGTAGGTCTAGCGGAGATCTACGAGCAGTACTTC. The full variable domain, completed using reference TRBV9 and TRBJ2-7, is DSGVTQTPKHLITATGQRVTLRCSPRSGDLSVYWYQQSLDQGLQFLIQYYNGEERAKGNILERFSAQQFPDLHSELNLSSLELGDSALYFCASSVGLAEIYEQYFGPGTRLTVT.

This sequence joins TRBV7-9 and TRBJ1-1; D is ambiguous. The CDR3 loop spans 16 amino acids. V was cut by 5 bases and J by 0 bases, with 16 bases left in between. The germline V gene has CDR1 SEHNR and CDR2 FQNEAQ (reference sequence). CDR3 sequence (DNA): TGTGCCAGCAGCCTCCCCCGGGGTCCCATGAACACTGAAGCTTTCTTT. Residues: CASSLPRGPMNTEAFF.

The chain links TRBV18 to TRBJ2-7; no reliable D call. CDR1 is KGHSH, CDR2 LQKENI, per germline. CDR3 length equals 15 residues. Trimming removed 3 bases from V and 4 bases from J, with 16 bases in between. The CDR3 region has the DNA TGTGCCAGCTCACCCCGTATATCACGTACTTACGAGCAGTACTTC. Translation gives CASSPRISRTYEQYF.

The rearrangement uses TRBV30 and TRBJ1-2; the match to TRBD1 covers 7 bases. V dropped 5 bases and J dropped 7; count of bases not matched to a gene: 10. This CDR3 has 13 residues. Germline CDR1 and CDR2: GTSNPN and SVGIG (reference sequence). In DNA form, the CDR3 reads TGTGCCTGGGGCAGGGGGGGCGGTGGTGGCTACACCTTC. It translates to CAWGRGGGGGYTF.

CDR3 residues: CASKGNTGELFF. CDR3 nucleotides: TGTGCCAGCAAGGGTAACACCGGGGAGCTGTTTTTT. The chain couples TRBV2 to TRBJ2-2; D is uncertain. CDR1 and CDR2 from the germline V gene are SNHLY and FYNNEI. Trimming took 7 bases from V and 2 from J, leaving 5 bases between them. CDR3 size: 12 residues.

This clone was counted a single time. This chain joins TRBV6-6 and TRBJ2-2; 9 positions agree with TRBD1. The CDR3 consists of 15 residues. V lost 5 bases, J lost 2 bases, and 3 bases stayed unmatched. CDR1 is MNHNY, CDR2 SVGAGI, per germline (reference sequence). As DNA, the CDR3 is TGTGCCAGCAGTCCGGGACAGGGAAACACCGGGGAGCTGTTTTTT. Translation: CASSPGQGNTGELFF.

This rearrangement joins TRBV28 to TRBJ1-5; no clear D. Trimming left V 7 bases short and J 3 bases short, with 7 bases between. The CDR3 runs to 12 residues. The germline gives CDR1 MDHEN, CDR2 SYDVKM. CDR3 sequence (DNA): TGTGCCAGCATGGTCCTCAATCAGCCCCAGCATTTT. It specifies CASMVLNQPQHF.